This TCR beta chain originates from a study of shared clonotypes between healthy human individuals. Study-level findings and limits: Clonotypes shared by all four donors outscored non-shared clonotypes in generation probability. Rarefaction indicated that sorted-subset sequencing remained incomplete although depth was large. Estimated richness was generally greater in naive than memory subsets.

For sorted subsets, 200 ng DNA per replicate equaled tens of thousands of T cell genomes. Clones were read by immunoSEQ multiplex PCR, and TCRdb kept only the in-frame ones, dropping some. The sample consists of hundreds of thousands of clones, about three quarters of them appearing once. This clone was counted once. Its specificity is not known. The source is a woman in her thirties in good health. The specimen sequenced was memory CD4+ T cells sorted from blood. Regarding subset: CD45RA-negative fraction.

The CDR3 reads CASSPGQTTLGYTF. CDR3 coding DNA: TGCGCCAGCAGCCCGGGACAGACTACTCTCGGCTACACCTTC. This chain links TRBV5-1 with TRBJ1-2, with 7 nucleotides matching TRBD1. V shed 4 bases and J 8 bases; nucleotides not matched to a gene: 11. The CDR3 contains 14 residues. CDR1 and CDR2 (germline): SGHRS, YFSETQ.